This TCR beta chain was profiled in a study of T cell repertoires in cytomegalovirus infection. About the study: The study used recently identified HLA-C-restricted and well-studied HLA-B-restricted CMV epitopes.

Germline CDR1 and CDR2: LNHDA and SQIVND (reference sequence). The trim removed 6 bases at V and 0 bases at J, leaving 3 bases unmatched. This CDR3 has 15 residues. About this clonotype itself: The target antigen is unknown.

TCRdb re-analysed the reads in MiXCR, keeping a single row per CDR3 protein. This table holds some 940,000 distinct CDR3 sequences, roughly a third found once. The clonotype was recovered from a human donor in good health (CMV status not recorded). Some clones in this sample may be carry-over from other donors' samples. Source: cultured CD8+ T cells from PBMCs, taken from culture after CMV antigen stimulation. The rearrangement uses TRBV19 and TRBJ2-7; TRBD1 agrees at 12 bases. CDR3 residues: CASSGDRGPSYEQYF. The CDR3 DNA reads TGTGCCAGTAGCGGGGACAGGGGGCCCTCCTACGAGCAGTACTTC. The full variable domain, in which reference TRBV19 and TRBJ2-7 provide the parts outside the CDR3, is DGGITQSPKYLFRKEGQNVTLSCEQNLNHDAMYWYRQDPGQGLRLIYYSQIVNDFQKGDIAEGYSVSREKKESFPLTVTSAQKNPTAFYLCASSGDRGPSYEQYFGPGTRLTVT.